This T cell receptor (beta chain) was observed in a study of T cell changes during pregnancy in multiple sclerosis. The protocol was immunoSEQ multiplex PCR, while the TCRdb copy is restricted to in-frame clones and leaves out a portion. Of about 40,000 clones detected, 92% appear once; the ten largest clones hold over 0.75%. The V end was cut by 8 bases, the J end by 2 bases, with 15 bases between. Germline CDR1 reads MNHNY; CDR2 reads SVGAGI (reference sequence). The CDR3 has 14 amino acids. Sequencing was performed on CD4+ T cells from peripheral blood mononuclear cells, taken before pregnancy. This TCR came from a female donor with multiple sclerosis, enrolled in a pregnancy study. V gene TRBV6-6 combines with J gene TRBJ1-2, with D tentatively TRBD1 (5 bases). As DNA, the CDR3 is TGTGCCAGCGGAGTCCCGACAGCAAACTATGGCTACACCTTC. As protein: CASGVPTANYGYTF.